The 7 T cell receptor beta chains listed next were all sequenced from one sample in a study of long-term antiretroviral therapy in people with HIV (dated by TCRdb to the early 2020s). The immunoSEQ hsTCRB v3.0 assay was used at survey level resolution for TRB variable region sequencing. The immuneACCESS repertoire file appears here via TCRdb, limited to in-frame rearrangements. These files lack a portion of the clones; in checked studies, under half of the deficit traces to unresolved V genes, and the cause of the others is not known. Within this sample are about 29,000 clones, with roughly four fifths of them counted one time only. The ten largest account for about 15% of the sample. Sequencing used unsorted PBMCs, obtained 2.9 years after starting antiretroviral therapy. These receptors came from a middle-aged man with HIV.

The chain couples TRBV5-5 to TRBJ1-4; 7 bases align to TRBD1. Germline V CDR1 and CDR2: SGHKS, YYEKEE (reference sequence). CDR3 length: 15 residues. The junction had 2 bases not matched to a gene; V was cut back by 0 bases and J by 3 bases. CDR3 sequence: CASSLGGTANEKLFF. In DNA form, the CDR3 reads TGTGCCAGCAGCTTGGGAGGGACAGCTAATGAAAAACTGTTTTTT.

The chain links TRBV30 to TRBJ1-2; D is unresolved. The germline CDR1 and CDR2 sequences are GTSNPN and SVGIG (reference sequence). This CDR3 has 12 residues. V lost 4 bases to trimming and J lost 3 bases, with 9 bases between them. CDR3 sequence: CAWKMADYGYTF. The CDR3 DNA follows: TGTGCCTGGAAGATGGCGGACTATGGCTACACCTTC. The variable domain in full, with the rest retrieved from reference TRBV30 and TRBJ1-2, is SQTIHQWPATLVQPVGSPLSLECTVEGTSNPNLYWYRQAAGRGLQLLFYSVGIGQISSEVPQNLSASRPQDRQFILSSKKLLLSDSGFYLCAWKMADYGYTFGSGTRLTVV.

The CDR3 region has the DNA TGTGCCAGCAGCTTAGGAGGTGGGGCCAACGTCCTGACTTTC. It is translated as CASSLGGGANVLTF. This rearrangement joins TRBV11-2 to TRBJ2-6; D gene ambiguous. Trimming stripped 1 base from V and 3 bases from J, with 4 bases between. This CDR3 spans 14 amino acids. CDR1 SGHAT and CDR2 FQNNGV come from the germline V gene. The variable domain in full, completed from reference TRBV11-2 and TRBJ2-6, reads EAGVAQSPRYKIIEKRQSVAFWCNPISGHATLYWYQQILGQGPKLLIQFQNNGVVDDSQLPKDRFSAERLKGVDSTLKIQPAKLEDSAVYLCASSLGGGANVLTFGAGSRLTVL.

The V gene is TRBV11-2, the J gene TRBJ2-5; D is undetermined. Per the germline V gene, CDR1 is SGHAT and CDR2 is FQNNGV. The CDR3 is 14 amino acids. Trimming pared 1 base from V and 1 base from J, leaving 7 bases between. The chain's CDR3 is CASSLAGVQETQYF. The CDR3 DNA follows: TGTGCCAGCAGCTTAGCGGGCGTCCAAGAGACCCAGTACTTC.

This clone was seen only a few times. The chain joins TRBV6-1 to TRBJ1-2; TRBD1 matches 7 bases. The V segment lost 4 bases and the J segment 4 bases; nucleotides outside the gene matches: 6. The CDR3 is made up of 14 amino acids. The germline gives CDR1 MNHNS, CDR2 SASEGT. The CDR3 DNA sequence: TGTGCCAGCAGTGGACAGGGTTCCCCCTATGGCTACACCTTC. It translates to CASSGQGSPYGYTF.

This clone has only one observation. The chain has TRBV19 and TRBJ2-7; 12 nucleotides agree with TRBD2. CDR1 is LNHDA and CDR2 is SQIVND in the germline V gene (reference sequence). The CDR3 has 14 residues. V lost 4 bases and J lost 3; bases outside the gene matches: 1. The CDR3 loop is CASSTTSGGYEQYF. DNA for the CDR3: TGTGCCAGTAGTACGACTAGCGGGGGCTACGAGCAGTACTTC.

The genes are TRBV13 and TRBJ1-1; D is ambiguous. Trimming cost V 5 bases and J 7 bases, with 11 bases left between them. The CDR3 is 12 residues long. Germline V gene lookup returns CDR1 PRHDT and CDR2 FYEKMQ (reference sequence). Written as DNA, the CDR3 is TGTGCCAGCAGCCTACTGGGCGATGAAGCTTTCTTT. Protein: CASSLLGDEAFF.